These 18 T cell receptor beta chains were all obtained from the same sample, sequenced in a study of radiotherapy plus CTLA-4 blockade in lung cancer. Profiling relied on immunoSEQ multiplex PCR, and the TCRdb table lists in-frame clones only, not all of them. The sample lists tens of thousands of clones; roughly two thirds were seen once. This specimen consisted of peripheral blood, obtained from a patient treated with radiotherapy plus ipilimumab. Every receptor here comes from a human donor with non-small cell lung cancer who had stable disease on radiotherapy plus ipilimumab.

The V gene is TRBV7-7, the J gene TRBJ2-7; D may be TRBD2 (7 bases). The germline V gene encodes CDR1 SSHAT and CDR2 FNYEAQ (reference sequence). The CDR3 runs to 15 residues. V lost 6 bases, J lost 6 bases, and 21 bases lay in between. The CDR3 sequence is CASSPGGAPYSEQYF. CDR3 bases: TGTGCCAGCAGTCCTGGGGGGGCCCCTTACAGCGAGCAGTACTTC. Based on the CDR3 plus reference TRBV7-7 and TRBJ2-7, the full variable domain is GAGVSQSPRYKVTKRGQDVTLRCDPISSHATLYWYQQALGQGPEFLTYFNYEAQPDKSGLPSDRFSAERPEGSISTLTIQRTEQRDSAMYRCASSPGGAPYSEQYFGPGTRLTVT.

The chain is built from TRBV19 and TRBJ2-5, with D possibly matching TRBD1 (5 bases). Trimming shortened V by 1 base and J by 2 bases, and 11 bases separated the two germline ends. This CDR3 comprises 15 residues. The germline V gene encodes CDR1 LNHDA and CDR2 SQIVND (reference sequence). The CDR3 region is CASSIGYRRQETQYF. The CDR3 region has the DNA TGTGCCAGTAGTATAGGGTACAGGAGACAAGAGACCCAGTACTTC.

The J gene is TRBJ2-6, the V gene TRBV5-4; TRBD1 matches at 9 bases. Losses at the gene ends were 5 bases for V and 3 bases for J; bases not matched to a gene: 6. Germline-derived CDR1 and CDR2 are SGHNT and YYREEE (reference sequence). The CDR3 extends over 16 amino acids. CDR3 protein: CASRAQGAGGANVLTF. CDR3 in DNA: TGTGCCAGCAGAGCACAGGGGGCGGGTGGGGCCAACGTCCTGACTTTC.

V gene TRBV19 combines with J gene TRBJ1-2; 8 nucleotides line up with TRBD1. After removal of 7 bases from V and 2 bases from J, the junction contained 12 bases not matched to a gene. Looked up from germline, CDR1 is LNHDA and CDR2 is SQIVND (reference sequence). CDR3 size: 16 residues. The CDR3 sequence: CASIRDRTQLNYGYTF. CDR3 coding DNA: TGTGCCAGTATCCGGGACAGGACCCAATTAAACTATGGCTACACCTTC.

The rearrangement joins TRBV2 to TRBJ1-2; the match to TRBD1 covers 8 bases. Germline trimming cut 6 bases from V and 5 bases from J; bases unmatched to any gene: 8. Germline-derived CDR1 and CDR2 are SNHLY and FYNNEI. The CDR3 is 14 residues long. This chain's CDR3 is CASRQGQGTYGYTF. CDR3 nucleotides: TGTGCCAGCAGGCAAGGACAGGGAACTTATGGCTACACCTTC. Based on the CDR3 plus reference TRBV2 and TRBJ1-2, the full variable domain is EPEVTQTPSHQVTQMGQEVILRCVPISNHLYFYWYRQILGQKVEFLVSFYNNEISEKSEIFDDQFSVERPDGSNFTLKIRSTKLEDSAMYFCASRQGQGTYGYTFGSGTRLTVV.

The chain couples TRBV7-9 to TRBJ1-5; no clear D gene. This CDR3 is 12 amino acids long. Trimming pared 2 bases from V and 4 bases from J, leaving 3 bases between. Germline values: CDR1 SEHNR, CDR2 FQNEAQ (reference sequence). CDR3 nucleotides: TGTGCCAGCAGCTTATTAAATCAGCCCCAGCATTTT. Translating gives CASSLLNQPQHF.

The genes are TRBV5-8 and TRBJ2-2, with D possibly matching TRBD2 (7 bases). The germline V gene has CDR1 SGHTS and CDR2 YDEGEE. V gave up 5 bases and J gave up 4 bases, with 15 bases separating them. CDR3 length: 15 residues. The CDR3 nucleotides are TGTGCCAGCAGGGGGGGGGCCCGAGGCACCGGGGAGCTGTTTTTT. Translated: CASRGGARGTGELFF.

The rearrangement joins TRBV7-2 to TRBJ2-7; tentative D call: TRBD1 (5 bases). Germline loops: CDR1 SGHTA, CDR2 FQGNSA. The CDR3 extends over 13 amino acids. Deletions cut 5 bases from V and 9 bases from J, with 17 bases between. The CDR3 coding sequence is TGTGCCAGCAGCCGAGAACGACAGTTCCGGCAGTACTTC. Translating gives CASSRERQFRQYF.

This clone was seen a few times. This rearrangement joins TRBV19 to TRBJ2-1; maybe TRBD2 (5 bases). The CDR3 sequence is 15 residues long. Trimming took 2 bases from V and 7 from J, leaving 15 bases between them. Per germline, CDR1 LNHDA and CDR2 SQIVND (reference sequence). The CDR3 loop reads CASSITGRYGNEQFF. CDR3 DNA: TGTGCCAGTAGTATAACTGGGAGATACGGGAATGAGCAGTTCTTC.

The J gene is TRBJ2-5, the V gene TRBV7-8; D not certain. With 0 bases removed from V and 7 bases from J, the gap between germline ends came to 18 bases. From germline, CDR1 is SGHVS and CDR2 FQNEAQ. This CDR3 region has 16 residues. The CDR3 here is CASSLAKDWIRPTQYF. The CDR3 DNA reads as TGTGCCAGCAGCTTAGCGAAAGACTGGATTCGACCGACCCAGTACTTC.

The rearrangement joins TRBV5-4 to TRBJ1-6; TRBD1 might be the D (6 bases). The CDR3 covers 16 residues. Germline V gene lookup returns CDR1 SGHNT and CDR2 YYREEE (reference sequence). V lost 0 bases and J 6 bases, leaving 13 bases between the germline ends. The CDR3 loop is CASSLAYTGINSPLHF. The CDR3, as DNA: TGTGCCAGCAGCTTGGCCTACACAGGGATTAATTCACCCCTCCACTTT.

This clone is a singleton in its sample. The rearrangement joins TRBV6-1 to TRBJ1-2, with no clear D. Trimming removed 6 bases at V and 7 bases at J, with 21 bases between. The CDR3 consists of 15 residues. Germline CDR1 is MNHNS and CDR2 is SASEGT. CDR3 region: CASSLAAGFESGYTF. CDR3 nucleotide sequence: TGTGCCAGCAGCTTGGCGGCGGGGTTTGAAAGTGGCTACACCTTC.

V is TRBV5-4 and J is TRBJ2-1, with TRBD2 as a possible D gene (5 bases). CDR3 length equals 17 residues. Germline V CDR1 and CDR2: SGHNT, YYREEE (reference sequence). V lost 0 bases, J lost 0 bases, and 13 bases lay in between. The DNA of the CDR3 is TGTGCCAGCAGCTTGGGGGGTGTTACTAGCTCCTACAATGAGCAGTTCTTC. Translating it yields CASSLGGVTSSYNEQFF. Full variable domain (missing parts from reference TRBV5-4 and TRBJ2-1): ETGVTQSPTHLIKTRGQQVTLRCSSQSGHNTVSWYQQALGQGPQFIFQYYREEENGRGNFPPRFSGLQFPNYSSELNVNALELDDSALYLCASSLGGVTSSYNEQFFGPGTRLTVL.

The chain couples TRBV10-2 to TRBJ1-1; 8 bases line up with TRBD1. The CDR3 contains 14 residues. CDR1 and CDR2 from the germline V gene are WSHSY and SAAADI. V trimming: 6 bases; J trimming: 2 bases; junction bases outside the gene matches: 5. CDR3 region: CASSRTGYNTEAFF. DNA of the CDR3: TGCGCCAGCAGCCGGACAGGGTATAACACTGAAGCTTTCTTT.

The chain is built from TRBV5-1 and TRBJ2-3, with D perhaps matching TRBD2 (5 bases). V gave up 1 base and J gave up 0 bases, with 6 bases separating them. Germline V gene sequence: CDR1 SGHRS, CDR2 YFSETQ. The length of the CDR3 is 14 residues. This chain's CDR3 is CASSLTSSTDTQYF. The CDR3 DNA sequence: TGCGCCAGCAGCTTGACTAGTAGCACAGATACGCAGTATTTT.

This rearrangement joins TRBV18 to TRBJ1-4; D remains ambiguous. V was shortened by 6 bases and J by 6 bases, with 17 bases between the two germline ends. There are 15 residues in the CDR3. Germline CDR1 is KGHSH and CDR2 is LQKENI. The chain's CDR3 is CASSPTLAEYEKLFF. In nucleotides, the CDR3 is TGTGCCAGCTCTCCCACTCTAGCCGAGTATGAAAAACTGTTTTTT.

This clone was observed a handful of times. The chain joins TRBV2 to TRBJ1-3; D gene uncertain. The CDR3 extends over 13 amino acids. Trimming pared 8 bases from V and 4 bases from J, leaving 12 bases between. Germline V gene data show CDR1 as SNHLY and CDR2 as FYNNEI. The CDR3 DNA sequence: TGTGCCAGCTTACCGGTTTCAGGAAACACCATATATTTT. This encodes CASLPVSGNTIYF.

This rearrangement joins TRBV4-3 to TRBJ2-1; 10 nucleotides line up with TRBD2. V trimming: 0 bases; J trimming: 2 bases; junction bases outside the gene matches: 13. The CDR3 consists of 20 residues. Germline V gives CDR1 LGHNA, CDR2 YSLEER. Here the CDR3 reads CASSQEASGGAVVTYNEQFF. CDR3 in DNA: TGCGCCAGCAGCCAAGAAGCGAGCGGGGGGGCGGTAGTGACCTACAATGAGCAGTTCTTC.